These 8 T cell receptor beta chains originate from one sample sequenced in a study of spatial heterogeneity in lung cancer. MiXCR, run by TCRdb on the 5' RACE reads, gives a single entry per CDR3 protein. The sample contains roughly 11,000 distinct CDR3 sequences, less than 4.5% of which appear only once. Time point of the sample: sample taken at primary tumor resection. Unsorted whole RNA from tumor, nontumor lung or frozen PBMC underwent sequencing. The material was PBMCs, obtained at surgery. Source of these receptors: a female donor with early-stage non-small cell lung cancer.

This clonotype appeared many times. This beta chain is off target for a library built for alpha chains, so its abundance means little. The J gene is TRBJ2-3, the V gene TRBV2; TRBD2 matches 11 bases. Germline V CDR1 and CDR2: SNHLY, FYNNEI. This CDR3 spans 16 amino acids. Germline trimming cut 6 bases from V and 5 bases from J; bases unmatched to any gene: 10. The CDR3 nucleotides read TGTGCCAGCAGCTCGGATAGCGGGGGGGCCGGAGATACGCAGTATTTT. Translating it yields CASSSDSGGAGDTQYF.

With regard to this clonotype: In a library made to pick up alpha chains, this beta chain is a stray read with a size that means little. The CDR3 DNA reads as TGTGCCAGCTCGGTTGGACAGTACTCTGGAAACACCATATATTTT. The encoded protein is CASSVGQYSGNTIYF. This chain links TRBV12-3 or TRBV12-4 with TRBJ1-3; the D gene is possibly TRBD1 (6 bases). CDR3 size: 15 residues. With 8 bases removed from V and 0 bases from J, the gap between germline ends came to 14 bases.

This clonotype has a count of ten or more. Little can be read into the size of this beta chain, an off-target read in a library designed for alpha chains. The V and J genes are TRBV5-5 and TRBJ2-7; D is possibly TRBD1 or TRBD2 (5 bases each). In germline, CDR1 is SGHKS, CDR2 YYEKEE (reference sequence). The CDR3 extends over 14 amino acids. V lost 3 bases, J lost 2 bases, and 12 bases lay in between. This CDR3 reads CASSSGPLTYEQYF. DNA for the CDR3: TGTGCCAGCAGCTCGGGACCTTTAACCTACGAGCAGTACTTC.

The table lists this clonotype with many counts. The size of this beta chain means little, since it is a stray read in a library made for alpha chains. This rearrangement joins TRBV28 to TRBJ2-7; D is perhaps TRBD2 (7 bases). Germline V lookup: CDR1 MDHEN, CDR2 SYDVKM. This CDR3 region has 14 residues. V was cut by 4 bases and J by 2 bases, with 12 bases left in between. As DNA, the CDR3 is TGTGCCAGCAGTTCGGGGGGACACCCCTACGAGCAGTACTTC. It codes for CASSSGGHPYEQYF. The full variable domain, completed using reference TRBV28 and TRBJ2-7, is DVKVTQSSRYLVKRTGEKVFLECVQDMDHENMFWYRQDPGLGLRLIYFSYDVKMKEKGDIPEGYSVSREKKERFSLILESASTNQTSMYLCASSSGGHPYEQYFGPGTRLTVT.

This clonotype was counted many times. The size of this beta chain means little, since it is a stray read in a library made for alpha chains. The chain links TRBV29-1 to TRBJ2-3; 9 bases are a match to TRBD2. Germline CDR1 reads SQVTM; CDR2 reads ANQGSEA. The CDR3 extends over 16 amino acids. After removal of 5 bases from V and 2 bases from J, the junction contained 11 bases not matched to a gene. CDR3 nucleotide sequence: TGCAGCGTTCAGAATCCGGCTAGCGGGGTCACAGATACGCAGTATTTT. Translated: CSVQNPASGVTDTQYF.

This clonotype was seen more than once but under ten times. This beta chain is off target for a library built for alpha chains, so its abundance means little. The chain has TRBV13 and TRBJ1-2, with a possible D match to TRBD1 (5 bases). Trimming took off 5 bases at V and 0 bases at J, with 13 bases between the two ends. The CDR3 extends over 15 amino acids. Germline loops: CDR1 PRHDT, CDR2 FYEKMQ (reference sequence). This CDR3 is CASSPMGGTNYGYTF. The CDR3 DNA reads TGTGCCAGCAGCCCGATGGGGGGTACTAACTATGGCTACACCTTC. Based on the CDR3 plus reference TRBV13 and TRBJ1-2, the full variable domain is AAGVIQSPRHLIKEKRETATLKCYPIPRHDTVYWYQQGPGQDPQFLISFYEKMQSDKGSIPDRFSAQQFSDYHSELNMSSLELGDSALYFCASSPMGGTNYGYTFGSGTRLTVV.

This clonotype showed up just a few times. This beta chain came through as a stray read in a library set up for alpha chains, and its size says little. V gene TRBV27 combines with J gene TRBJ2-7; TRBD2 matches 7 bases. The germline V gene has CDR1 MNHEY and CDR2 SMNVEV (reference sequence). The length of the CDR3 is 16 residues. J lost 5 bases, V lost 2 bases, and 12 bases had no gene match. CDR3 coding DNA: TGTGCCAGCAGTTTAAGTTCCCGGACTAGTCTCCACGAGCAGTACTTC. Amino acid sequence: CASSLSSRTSLHEQYF.

Only a few counts were recorded for this clonotype. This beta chain turned up in a library designed for alpha chains; as an off-target read, its abundance says little. This sequence joins TRBV12-3 or TRBV12-4 and TRBJ2-1; D is undetermined. This CDR3 has 14 residues. Trimming pared 1 base from V and 0 bases from J, leaving 4 bases between. As DNA, the CDR3 is TGTGCCAGCAGTTTAGAGGACTCCTACAATGAGCAGTTCTTC. Protein product: CASSLEDSYNEQFF.